The 18 T cell receptor beta chains in this list originate from one sample, sequenced in a study of T cell responses to AZD1222 COVID-19 vaccine. The assay was immunoSEQ multiplex PCR, and TCRdb's table has in-frame clones only and misses some. In the table there are about 120,000 clones, 87% of which are singletons. Sample: peripheral blood, taken on day 0 of AZD1222 vaccination. These receptors were obtained from an adult in good health.

V and J are TRBV28 and TRBJ1-2; TRBD1 might be the D (6 bases). The V gene lost 10 bases and the J gene lost 4 bases, with 16 bases spanning the gap. Per germline, CDR1 MDHEN and CDR2 SYDVKM. This CDR3 comprises 13 residues. The CDR3 nucleotides are TGTGCCATCCCAGGGGAGATGGGCTATGGCTACACCTTC. Translated: CAIPGEMGYGYTF.

The CDR3 coding sequence is TGTGCCAGCAGCTCGGACAGGAACACTGAAGCTTTCTTT. Encoded protein: CASSSDRNTEAFF. The gene calls are TRBV7-3 and TRBJ1-1; possible D gene TRBD1, 6 bases. V lost 4 bases and J lost 1, with 7 bases in between. This CDR3 has 13 amino acids. Germline V gives CDR1 SGHTA, CDR2 FQGTGA.

This chain uses TRBV4-1 with TRBJ2-6; D remains ambiguous. The V end was cut by 1 base, the J end by 0 bases, with 7 bases between. The germline V gene encodes CDR1 MGHRA and CDR2 YSYEKL. The CDR3 sequence is 16 residues long. The CDR3 here is CASSQGSPSGANVLTF. Here the CDR3 DNA reads TGCGCCAGCAGCCAAGGGTCCCCCTCTGGGGCCAACGTCCTGACTTTC.

V and J are TRBV7-8 and TRBJ2-7; D may be TRBD2 (6 bases). The germline V gene has CDR1 SGHVS and CDR2 FQNEAQ. V lost 2 bases and J 2 bases, leaving 10 bases between the germline ends. There are 14 residues in the CDR3. CDR3 nucleotide sequence: TGTGCCAGCAGCTTAAGGGGAGGCCCCTACGAGCAGTACTTC. It translates to CASSLRGGPYEQYF.

The rearrangement links TRBV28 to TRBJ1-1, with TRBD1 identical over 7 bases. Germline loops: CDR1 MDHEN, CDR2 SYDVKM. The CDR3 has 14 residues. The junction had 8 bases not matched to a gene; V was cut back by 4 bases and J by 6 bases. CDR3 in amino acids: CASSSTGVAAEAFF. The CDR3 coding sequence is TGTGCCAGCAGTTCCACAGGGGTGGCCGCTGAAGCTTTCTTT.

The chain joins TRBV15 to TRBJ2-1; D is unclear. Germline assignment: CDR1 LNHNV and CDR2 YYDKDF (reference sequence). Trimming cost V 0 bases and J 0 bases, with 12 bases left between them. This CDR3 has 17 residues. The CDR3 loop reads CATSRDLPSSSYNEQFF. In DNA form, the CDR3 reads TGTGCCACCAGCAGAGATCTCCCTTCCAGCTCCTACAATGAGCAGTTCTTC.

This clone was seen a single time. This sequence joins TRBV18 and TRBJ2-1; 8 bases are shared with TRBD2. From germline, CDR1 is KGHSH and CDR2 LQKENI. V was pared by 3 bases and J by 5 bases, with 9 bases of the junction left unmatched. The CDR3 spans 16 residues. CDR3 DNA sequence: TGTGCCAGCTCACCCATCCTTAGCGGGACTCACAATGAGCAGTTCTTC. It is translated as CASSPILSGTHNEQFF.

Comment on this clone: This sample also contains other DNA sequences that code for the same CDR3. This chain uses TRBV28 with TRBJ1-1, with D unresolved. CDR1 MDHEN and CDR2 SYDVKM come from the germline V gene. The CDR3 has 13 residues. The ends were cut back, 3 bases at V and 5 bases at J, with 10 bases in the middle. The DNA for the CDR3 is TGTGCCAGCAGTTTTTCCGGGGAAACTGAAGCTTTCTTT. It is translated as CASSFSGETEAFF.

V usage is TRBV27 and J usage is TRBJ1-3, with D unresolved. In germline, CDR1 is MNHEY, CDR2 SMNVEV (reference sequence). V was pared by 6 bases and J by 4 bases, with 13 bases between. This CDR3 is built from 14 residues. CDR3 sequence (DNA): TGTGCCAGCAGCCCTTCGATGAGAGGAAACACCATATATTTT. It specifies CASSPSMRGNTIYF.

The chain has TRBV5-1 and TRBJ1-1; D is ambiguous. Trimming shortened V by 3 bases and J by 5 bases, and 5 bases separated the two germline ends. Germline V gives CDR1 SGHRS, CDR2 YFSETQ. This CDR3 region has 11 residues. In nucleotides, the CDR3 is TGCGCCAGCAGCTATGGAACTGAAGCTTTCTTT. This gives the protein CASSYGTEAFF.

This clone was observed a handful of times. This rearrangement joins TRBV5-1 to TRBJ2-7; TRBD1 matches 8 bases. V was clipped by 0 bases and J by 4 bases; unmatched bases: 0. This CDR3 is 13 amino acids long. From germline, CDR1 is SGHRS and CDR2 YFSETQ. The chain's CDR3 is CASSLGTGYEQYF. The CDR3 DNA reads as TGCGCCAGCAGCTTGGGGACAGGGTACGAGCAGTACTTC.

The chain joins TRBV19 to TRBJ1-4, with unresolved D. Germline assignment: CDR1 LNHDA and CDR2 SQIVND (reference sequence). V was clipped by 5 bases and J by 4 bases, with 8 bases between them. The CDR3 loop spans 13 amino acids. The chain's CDR3 is CASSGRLNEKLFF. CDR3 sequence (DNA): TGTGCCAGTAGTGGCAGGCTTAATGAAAAACTGTTTTTT.

This chain links TRBV6-6 with TRBJ2-2; 9 bases agree with TRBD2. Germline assignment: CDR1 MNHNY and CDR2 SVGAGI (reference sequence). Trimming removed 0 bases from V and 7 bases from J; junction bases left unmatched: 6. The CDR3 is 16 amino acids. CDR3 DNA: TGTGCCAGCAGTTACTCGTGGCGGGAGGGCCGCGGGGAGCTGTTTTTT. As protein: CASSYSWREGRGELFF.

This chain joins TRBV2 and TRBJ1-2; 7 nucleotides agree with TRBD1. The V and J ends lost 0 bases and 3 bases, in that order; junction bases with no gene match: 7. The CDR3 loop spans 16 amino acids. CDR1 is SNHLY, CDR2 FYNNEI, per germline. In DNA, the CDR3 is TGTGCCAGCAGTGAAGCTGGGACAGCCCAGTACTATGGCTACACCTTC. Protein product: CASSEAGTAQYYGYTF.

This clone came up once. The genes are TRBV7-2 and TRBJ1-4; TRBD1 matches at 9 bases. This CDR3 contains 14 residues. Trimming at V came to 4 bases and at J to 8 bases, leaving 5 bases not matched to a gene. Germline lookup yields CDR1 SGHTA and CDR2 FQGNSA. The CDR3 is CASSSQGASEKLFF. DNA of the CDR3: TGTGCCAGCAGCTCACAGGGGGCATCCGAAAAACTGTTTTTT. The whole variable domain, remainder taken from reference TRBV7-2 and TRBJ1-4, is GAGVSQSPSNKVTEKGKDVELRCDPISGHTALYWYRQSLGQGLEFLIYFQGNSAPDKSGLPSDRFSAERTGGSVSTLTIQRTQQEDSAVYLCASSSQGASEKLFFGSGTQLSVL.

This clone was counted a single time. J is TRBJ2-1 and V is TRBV6-2 or TRBV6-3; D remains ambiguous. With 5 bases removed from V and 10 bases from J, the gap between germline ends came to 12 bases. Germline assignment: CDR1 MNHEY and CDR2 SVGEGT. CDR3 length equals 12 residues. The CDR3 DNA sequence: TGTGCCAGCAGTCTGACCTTGGGGGAGCAGTTCTTC. It specifies CASSLTLGEQFF.

This clone was detected only once. The CDR3 here is CASSETGTGDNQPQHF. CDR3 sequence (DNA): TGTGCCAGCAGTGAAACCGGGACAGGGGACAATCAGCCCCAGCATTTT. V and J are TRBV25-1 and TRBJ1-5, with 10 nucleotides matching TRBD1. This CDR3 has 16 amino acids. J lost 3 bases, V lost 2 bases, and 4 bases had no gene match. Germline CDR1 reads MGHDK; CDR2 reads SYGVNS.

The chain has TRBV6-6 and TRBJ1-1, with a weak D call TRBD1 (6 bases). CDR1 is MNHNY and CDR2 is SVGAGI in the germline V gene (reference sequence). V lost 6 bases and J lost 7, with 12 bases in between. There are 12 residues in the CDR3. In DNA, the CDR3 is TGTGCCAGCAGGCAACAGGGTAGTGAAGCTTTCTTT. Protein sequence: CASRQQGSEAFF.